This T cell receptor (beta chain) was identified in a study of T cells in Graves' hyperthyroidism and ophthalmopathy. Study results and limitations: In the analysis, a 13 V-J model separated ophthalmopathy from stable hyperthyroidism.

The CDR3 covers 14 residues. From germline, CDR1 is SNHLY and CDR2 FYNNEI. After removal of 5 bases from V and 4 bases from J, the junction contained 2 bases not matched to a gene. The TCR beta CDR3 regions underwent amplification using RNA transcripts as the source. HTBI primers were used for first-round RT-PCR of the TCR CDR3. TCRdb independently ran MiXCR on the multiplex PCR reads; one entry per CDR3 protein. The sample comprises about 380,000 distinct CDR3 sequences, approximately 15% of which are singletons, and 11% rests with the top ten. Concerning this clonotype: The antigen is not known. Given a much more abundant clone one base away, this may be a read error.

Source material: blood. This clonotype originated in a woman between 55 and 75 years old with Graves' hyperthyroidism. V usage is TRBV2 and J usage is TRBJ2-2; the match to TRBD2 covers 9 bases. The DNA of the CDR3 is TGTGCCAGCAGTATGCGGGGGGGCACCGGGGAGCTGTTTTTT. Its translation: CASSMRGGTGELFF.